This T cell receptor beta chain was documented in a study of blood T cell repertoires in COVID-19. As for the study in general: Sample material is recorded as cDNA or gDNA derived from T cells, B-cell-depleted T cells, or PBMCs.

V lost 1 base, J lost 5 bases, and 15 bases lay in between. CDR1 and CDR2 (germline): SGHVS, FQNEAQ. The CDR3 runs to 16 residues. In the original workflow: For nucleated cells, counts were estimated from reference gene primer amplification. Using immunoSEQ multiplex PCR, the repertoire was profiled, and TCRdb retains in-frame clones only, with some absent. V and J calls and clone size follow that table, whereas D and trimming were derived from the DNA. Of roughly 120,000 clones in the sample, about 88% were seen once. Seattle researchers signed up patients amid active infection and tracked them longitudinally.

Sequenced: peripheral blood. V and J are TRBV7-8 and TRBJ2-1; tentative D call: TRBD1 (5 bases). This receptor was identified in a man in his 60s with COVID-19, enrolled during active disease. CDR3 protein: CASSLVGQRKDNEQFF. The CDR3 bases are TGTGCCAGCAGCTTAGTTGGACAAAGGAAGGACAATGAGCAGTTCTTC.